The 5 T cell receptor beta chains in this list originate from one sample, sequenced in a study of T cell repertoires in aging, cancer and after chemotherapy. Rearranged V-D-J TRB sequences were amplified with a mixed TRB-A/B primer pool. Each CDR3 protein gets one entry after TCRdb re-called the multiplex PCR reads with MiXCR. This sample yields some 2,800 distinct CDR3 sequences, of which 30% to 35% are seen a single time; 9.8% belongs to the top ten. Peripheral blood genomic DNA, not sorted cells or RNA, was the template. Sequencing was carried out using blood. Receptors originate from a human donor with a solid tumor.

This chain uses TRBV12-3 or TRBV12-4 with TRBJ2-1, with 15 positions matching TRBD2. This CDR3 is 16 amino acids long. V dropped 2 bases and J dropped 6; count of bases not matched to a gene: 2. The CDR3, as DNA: TGTGCCAGCAGTTTACGGACTAGCGGGGGGGCCAATGAGCAGTTCTTC. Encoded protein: CASSLRTSGGANEQFF.

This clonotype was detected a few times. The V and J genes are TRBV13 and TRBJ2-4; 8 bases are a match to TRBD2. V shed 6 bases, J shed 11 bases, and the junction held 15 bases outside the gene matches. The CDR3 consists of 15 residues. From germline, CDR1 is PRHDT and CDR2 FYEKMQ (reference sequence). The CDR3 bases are TGTGCCAGCAGACTTGGTGGGCGGGGGGACTTTCTTCAGTACTTC. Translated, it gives CASRLGGRGDFLQYF. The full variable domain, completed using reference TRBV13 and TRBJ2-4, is AAGVIQSPRHLIKEKRETATLKCYPIPRHDTVYWYQQGPGQDPQFLISFYEKMQSDKGSIPDRFSAQQFSDYHSELNMSSLELGDSALYFCASRLGGRGDFLQYFGAGTRLSVL.

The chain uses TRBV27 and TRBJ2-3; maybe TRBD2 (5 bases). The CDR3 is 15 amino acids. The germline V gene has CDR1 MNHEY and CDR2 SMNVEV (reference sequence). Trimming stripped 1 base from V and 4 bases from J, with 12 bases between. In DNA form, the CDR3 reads TGTGCCAGCAGTTTATTTCGGCTAGCTGCAGATACGCAGTATTTT. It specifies CASSLFRLAADTQYF.

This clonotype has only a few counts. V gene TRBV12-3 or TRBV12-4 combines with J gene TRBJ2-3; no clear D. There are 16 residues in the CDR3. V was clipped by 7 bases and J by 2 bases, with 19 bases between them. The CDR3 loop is CASNFLVAPTTDTQYF. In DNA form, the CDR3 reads TGTGCCAGCAATTTTCTGGTAGCCCCAACCACAGATACGCAGTATTTT.

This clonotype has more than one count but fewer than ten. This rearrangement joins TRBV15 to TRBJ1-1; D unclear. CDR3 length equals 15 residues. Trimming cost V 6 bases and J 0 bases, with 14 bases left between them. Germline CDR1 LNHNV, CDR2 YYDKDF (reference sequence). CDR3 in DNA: TGTGCCACCAGGAGTAGACGGACCATGAACACTGAAGCTTTCTTT. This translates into CATRSRRTMNTEAFF.